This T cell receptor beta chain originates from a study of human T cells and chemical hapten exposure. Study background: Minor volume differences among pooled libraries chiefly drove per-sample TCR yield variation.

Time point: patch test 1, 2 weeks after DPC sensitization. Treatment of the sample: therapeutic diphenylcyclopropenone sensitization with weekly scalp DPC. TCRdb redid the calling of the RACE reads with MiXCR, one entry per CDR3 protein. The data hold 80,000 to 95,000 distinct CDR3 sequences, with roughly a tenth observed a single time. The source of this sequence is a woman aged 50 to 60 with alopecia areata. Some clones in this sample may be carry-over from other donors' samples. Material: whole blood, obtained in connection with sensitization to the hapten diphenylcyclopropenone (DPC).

Here the CDR3 reads CSAREFTANEKLFF. DNA of the CDR3: TGCAGTGCTCGGGAGTTTACAGCTAATGAAAAACTGTTTTTT. The chain combines TRBV20-1 with TRBJ1-4; no definite D call. Trimming took off 5 bases at V and 3 bases at J, with 13 bases between the two ends. Germline V gene sequence: CDR1 DFQATT, CDR2 SNEGSKA (reference sequence). This CDR3 spans 14 amino acids.